These 20 T cell receptor beta chains were sequenced from one sample in a study of regulatory T cells in long-lasting Graves disease. The time point here: persistent/refractory GD, antithyroid drugs over 5 years with positive TRAb. The TCR library was made from RNA that had been extracted from PBMCs in TRIzol. Arm-PCR with iRepertoire HTBI primers amplified the CDR3 regions for these TCR beta libraries. In TCRdb, the multiplex PCR reads were re-called with MiXCR into one record per CDR3 protein. Seen here are roughly 450,000 distinct CDR3 sequences, less than 25% observed once, and the top ten hold over 7.5%. Sample: peripheral blood mononuclear cells (PBMCs), taken when the disease was refractory, from a patient treated with antithyroid drugs. These receptor sequences come from a female donor with Graves disease.

This clonotype was observed at least ten times. The CDR3 nucleotides read TGTGCCAGCAGCCCCACTACTAATGAAAAACTGTTTTTT. Translated: CASSPTTNEKLFF. This chain uses TRBV28 with TRBJ1-4, with D uncertain. Germline loops: CDR1 MDHEN, CDR2 SYDVKM. This CDR3 comprises 13 residues. V lost 6 bases, J lost 2 bases, and 7 bases lay in between.

The chain combines TRBV13 with TRBJ2-2; 14 bases are a match to TRBD2. After removal of 6 bases from V and 6 bases from J, the junction contained 6 bases not matched to a gene. The CDR3 spans 16 residues. The V gene's germline CDR1 is PRHDT and CDR2 FYEKMQ (reference sequence). The CDR3 loop is CASSRGLAGGSGELFF. Here the CDR3 DNA reads TGTGCCAGCAGTCGCGGACTAGCGGGAGGCTCCGGGGAGCTGTTTTTT.

This clonotype was counted many times. The CDR3 DNA is TGCGCCAGCAGCTTGGGGACAGGGGTTGGGCAGCCCCAGCATTTT. As protein: CASSLGTGVGQPQHF. The chain recombines TRBV5-1 with TRBJ1-5; 9 bases match TRBD1. Germline CDR1 and CDR2: SGHRS and YFSETQ. Trimming took 0 bases from V and 7 from J; bases not matched to a gene: 5. The CDR3 length is 15 residues.

This clonotype was counted at least ten times. The chain carries TRBV7-3 and TRBJ2-5; TRBD2 matches 8 bases. The germline V gene encodes CDR1 SGHTA and CDR2 FQGTGA. CDR3 length equals 13 residues. Trimming at V came to 5 bases and at J to 5 bases, leaving 4 bases not matched to a gene. CDR3 DNA sequence: TGTGCCAGCAGCCCCGGGAGGGGGGAGACCCAGTACTTC. This sequence encodes CASSPGRGETQYF.

The chain combines TRBV6-2 or TRBV6-3 with TRBJ1-5; a weak D match, TRBD1 (6 bases). Per germline, CDR1 MNHEY and CDR2 SVGEGT. The CDR3 covers 14 residues. Trimming removed 7 bases at V and 5 bases at J, with 15 bases between. CDR3 residues: CASIGGGGYQPQHF. In nucleotides, the CDR3 is TGTGCCAGCATAGGAGGGGGGGGCTATCAGCCCCAGCATTTT.

This clonotype has ten or more counts. The rearrangement joins TRBV12-3 or TRBV12-4 to TRBJ2-7; no clear D gene. Deletions cut 6 bases from V and 6 bases from J, with 9 bases between. There are 11 residues in the CDR3. CDR3 in DNA: TGTGCCAGCAGCTTCGGCGCCGAGCAGTACTTC. It translates to CASSFGAEQYF.

This clonotype was counted at least ten times. The chain employs TRBV7-8 and TRBJ2-7; the D is unclear. V dropped 5 bases and J dropped 2 bases, with 16 bases sitting between them. Germline V CDR1 and CDR2: SGHVS, FQNEAQ. This CDR3 is 15 amino acids long. This CDR3 reads CASSVTIVFPYEQYF. The CDR3 nucleotides are TGTGCCAGCAGCGTTACGATTGTGTTTCCCTACGAGCAGTACTTC. The whole variable domain, filled in from reference TRBV7-8 and TRBJ2-7, reads GAGVSQSPRYKVAKRGQDVALRCDPISGHVSLFWYQQALGQGPEFLTYFQNEAQLDKSGLPSDRFFAERPEGSVSTLKIQRTQQEDSAVYLCASSVTIVFPYEQYFGPGTRLTVT.

The chain recombines TRBV2 with TRBJ1-2, with 7 bases aligning to TRBD1. The CDR3 covers 14 residues. Germline V gene sequence: CDR1 SNHLY, CDR2 FYNNEI. V shed 4 bases and J 0 bases; nucleotides not matched to a gene: 2. The CDR3 spells CASSGDSSNYGYTF. The CDR3 DNA is TGTGCCAGCAGTGGGGACAGCTCTAACTATGGCTACACCTTC.

On this clonotype: One end of the junction fails to match germline, which may point to a read error. The CDR3 sequence is CNVGMVQGVGEQYF. The CDR3 bases are TGCAACGTTGGCATGGTTCAGGGGGTCGGCGAGCAGTACTTC. The chain couples TRBV29-1 to TRBJ2-7; 7 nucleotides align to TRBD1. This CDR3 has 14 amino acids. The germline V gene encodes CDR1 SQVTM and CDR2 ANQGSEA.

The chain has TRBV11-2 and TRBJ2-1, with TRBD1 as a possible D gene (7 bases). V lost 5 bases, J lost 9 bases, and 11 bases lay in between. CDR1 and CDR2 (germline): SGHAT, FQNNGV. The CDR3 spans 12 residues. Written as DNA, the CDR3 is TGTGCCAGCAGCCCGCAGGGGGGTGAGCAGTTCTTC. Its translation: CASSPQGGEQFF.

The table lists this clonotype with many counts. The chain employs TRBV11-1 and TRBJ1-1; D remains ambiguous. The CDR3 has 12 residues. The germline gives CDR1 SGHAT, CDR2 FQDESV (reference sequence). Trimming shortened V by 8 bases and J by 4 bases, and 11 bases separated the two germline ends. This chain's CDR3 is CASGTMGTEAFF. The CDR3 DNA reads TGTGCCAGCGGAACCATGGGCACTGAAGCTTTCTTT. Full variable domain (outside the CDR3, taken from reference TRBV11-1 and TRBJ1-1): EAEVAQSPRYKITEKSQAVAFWCDPISGHATLYWYRQILGQGPELLVQFQDESVVDDSQLPKDRFSAERLKGVDSTLKIQPAELGDSAMYLCASGTMGTEAFFGQGTRLTVV.

A word on this clonotype: An end of the junction differs from the germline gene, which may be a read error. The chain couples TRBV5-1 to TRBJ1-3; TRBD1 might be the D (6 bases). This CDR3 has 14 amino acids. Germline V gives CDR1 SGHRS, CDR2 YFSETQ. DNA of the CDR3: TGCGCCGGCAGCTTGACAGGAGGCGGAAACACCATATATTTT. The encoded protein is CAGSLTGGGNTIYF.

About this clonotype: A much larger clone differs from this one at a single base, so this may be a read error. This likely comes from a read error, as the CDR3 has no conserved phenylalanine or tryptophan at its end. This chain connects TRBV11-2 to TRBJ1-4; D call uncertain. The germline V and J ends were trimmed by 1 base and 3 bases, with 15 bases remaining between them. CDR1 is SGHAT and CDR2 is FQNNGV in the germline V gene. The CDR3 length is 17 residues. The CDR3: CASSLARTPRPNEKLFL. The CDR3 nucleotides are TGTGCCAGCAGCTTAGCGCGGACCCCGAGGCCTAATGAAAAACTGTTTCTT.

This clonotype was detected ten times or more. The chain is built from TRBV2 and TRBJ2-2; D gene ambiguous. The length of the CDR3 is 14 residues. Trimming cost V 7 bases and J 1 base, with 10 bases left between them. Germline CDR1 SNHLY, CDR2 FYNNEI. CDR3 in DNA: TGTGCCAGCAAGAGTGCGCGGAACACCGGGGAGCTGTTTTTT. Its protein is CASKSARNTGELFF.

Ten or more counts support this clonotype. The rearrangement joins TRBV2 to TRBJ1-2, with D maybe TRBD1 (6 bases). V dropped 6 bases and J dropped 4 bases, with 15 bases sitting between them. CDR1 and CDR2 from the germline V gene are SNHLY and FYNNEI. This CDR3 is built from 14 residues. This chain's CDR3 is CASSPTPDSYGYTF. The CDR3 DNA is TGTGCCAGCAGCCCTACCCCGGACAGCTATGGCTACACCTTC.

This clonotype has more than one count but fewer than ten. J is TRBJ2-5 and V is TRBV20-1; 13 bases match TRBD2. The CDR3 totals 16 residues. Germline-derived CDR1 and CDR2 are DFQATT and SNEGSKA (reference sequence). Trimming at V came to 6 bases and at J to 2 bases, leaving 9 bases not matched to a gene. DNA of the CDR3: TGCAGTGCCGCGATACTAGCGGGAGGGATTCAAGAGACCCAGTACTTC. This gives the protein CSAAILAGGIQETQYF.

The chain joins TRBV28 to TRBJ1-3; 8 bases match TRBD1. Germline V gives CDR1 MDHEN, CDR2 SYDVKM. The CDR3 extends over 16 amino acids. After removal of 2 bases from V and 5 bases from J, the junction contained 8 bases not matched to a gene. The CDR3: CASSLRGSGGRNTIYF. DNA for the CDR3: TGTGCCAGCAGTTTACGAGGATCAGGGGGCAGAAACACCATATATTTT.

This clonotype was picked up a small number of times. The chain couples TRBV2 to TRBJ1-2; D remains ambiguous. Per germline, CDR1 SNHLY and CDR2 FYNNEI. With 5 bases removed from V and 8 bases from J, the gap between germline ends came to 18 bases. The CDR3 totals 14 residues. For the CDR3, the DNA is TGTGCCAGCAGTTCCCTGGACGGACCCGGGGGCTACACCTTC. Its protein product is CASSSLDGPGGYTF.

This clonotype appeared many times. The gene calls are TRBV28 and TRBJ2-7, with D maybe TRBD2 (6 bases). This CDR3 is 15 amino acids long. Germline CDR1 reads MDHEN; CDR2 reads SYDVKM. Trimming cost V 5 bases and J 4 bases, with 18 bases left between them. The CDR3 spells CASSPTEGAGYEQYF. As DNA, the CDR3 is TGTGCCAGCAGTCCCACGGAAGGGGCGGGATACGAGCAGTACTTC.

This chain joins TRBV7-2 and TRBJ2-3; TRBD2 agrees at 8 bases. The CDR3 sequence is 15 residues long. Germline lookup yields CDR1 SGHTA and CDR2 FQGNSA. After removal of 0 bases from V and 5 bases from J, the junction contained 4 bases not matched to a gene. The CDR3 spells CASSLAGRGEDTQYF. Written as DNA, the CDR3 is TGTGCCAGCAGCTTAGCGGGGCGGGGGGAAGATACGCAGTATTTT.